This paragraph reports one T cell receptor beta chain. This record comes from a study of OX40 agonist ivuxolimab in advanced cancers. J was trimmed by 4 bases and V by 4 bases; bases with no gene match: 6. The CDR3 covers 15 residues. The germline V gene encodes CDR1 SNHLY and CDR2 FYNNEI. The table came from immunoSEQ multiplex PCR; TCRdb's copy has only in-frame clones and leaves some out. The sample has almost 70,000 clones, about three quarters seen once; the top ten hold 2% to 2.5%. This sample comprised CD4+ or CD8+ T cells sorted from blood, obtained in a trial of the OX40 agonist ivuxolimab. V gene TRBV2 combines with J gene TRBJ2-5; 10 nucleotides align to TRBD1. The TCR originated in an adult with an advanced solid tumor such as melanoma, head and neck, liver or kidney cancer. This chain's CDR3 is CASSARTGGGETQYF. The CDR3 nucleotides read TGTGCCAGCAGTGCCAGGACAGGGGGTGGAGAGACCCAGTACTTC.